The source of this T cell receptor beta chain is a study of blood T cell repertoires in COVID-19. Across the whole study: Material from acute and convalescent COVID-19 was sourced from the United States, Italy and Spain.

The authors' processing: Amplification of reference gene primers provided the estimated nucleated cell counts. Produced via immunoSEQ multiplex PCR; TCRdb's table is partial and in-frame only. D and trimming come from the DNA, and the V and J calls and clone size come from that table. Of 150,000 to 170,000 clones in the sample, 84% were seen once. Germline V gives CDR1 SGHNT, CDR2 YENEEA. The ends were cut back, 1 base at V and 4 bases at J, with 7 bases in the middle. This CDR3 contains 13 residues. The participants were between roughly 18 and 90 years old and came from fewer than 25 US areas. Membership in each cohort depended on participant-reported clinical history.

V usage is TRBV11-3 and J usage is TRBJ1-2; D possibly corresponds to TRBD1 (5 bases). This receptor was obtained from a man over 45 who had recovered from COVID-19. Sequencing was done on a sample of PBMCs or T cells enriched from blood (not recorded which). The CDR3 loop is CASSLGGVYGYTF. CDR3 bases: TGTGCCAGCAGCTTAGGGGGCGTCTATGGCTACACCTTC.